These 31 T cell receptor beta chains originate from one sample sequenced in a study of blood T cell repertoires in COVID-19. Produced via immunoSEQ multiplex PCR; TCRdb's table is partial and in-frame only. The sample lists 90,000 to 110,000 clones; roughly 80% were seen once. Sequenced material: peripheral blood. Receptors originate from an older woman with acute or convalescent COVID-19.

V gene TRBV28 combines with J gene TRBJ1-2; TRBD1 aligns across 9 bases. This CDR3 has 18 amino acids. V lost 5 bases and J lost 3; bases outside the gene matches: 16. Germline lookup yields CDR1 MDHEN and CDR2 SYDVKM. The CDR3: CASSTPTYYTGGDYGYTF. The DNA for the CDR3 is TGTGCCAGCAGTACACCAACCTATTATACAGGGGGCGACTATGGCTACACCTTC.

The V and J genes are TRBV19 and TRBJ2-7; D remains ambiguous. The CDR3 is 13 amino acids. The germline V gene encodes CDR1 LNHDA and CDR2 SQIVND (reference sequence). Trimming stripped 1 base from V and 3 bases from J, with 7 bases between. In DNA form, the CDR3 reads TGTGCCAGTAGTATAGGACACTTCTACGAGCAGTACTTC. Encoded protein: CASSIGHFYEQYF.

The CDR3 spells CASSRELGAIGAGVGETQYF. The CDR3 coding sequence is TGTGCCAGCAGCCGAGAACTGGGGGCGATCGGTGCGGGAGTGGGAGAGACCCAGTACTTC. The chain joins TRBV5-4 to TRBJ2-5; the D gene is possibly TRBD2 (7 bases). This CDR3 contains 20 residues. The V and J ends lost 4 bases and 4 bases respectively, with 32 bases between them. Germline V gene sequence: CDR1 SGHNT, CDR2 YYREEE (reference sequence).

The rearrangement uses TRBV3-1 (or the pseudogene TRBV3-2) and TRBJ1-1; a possible D gene is TRBD1 (6 bases). The CDR3 has 12 amino acids. In germline, CDR1 is LGHDT, CDR2 YNNKEL (reference sequence). Trimming removed 6 bases at V and 9 bases at J, with 14 bases between. This chain's CDR3 is CASSQPGQQAFF. In DNA, the CDR3 is TGTGCCAGCAGTCAACCGGGACAACAAGCTTTCTTT.

The J gene is TRBJ1-2, the V gene TRBV11-2; TRBD1 matches 8 bases. With 5 bases clipped from V and 5 bases from J, the junction kept 7 bases outside the gene matches. The V gene's germline CDR1 is SGHAT and CDR2 FQNNGV. CDR3 length equals 14 residues. CDR3 DNA sequence: TGTGCCAGCAGCCCTGGGACAGGTCTTTATGGCTACACCTTC. Protein: CASSPGTGLYGYTF.

This clone was seen once. The V call is TRBV5-6, the J call TRBJ1-6; D is unresolved. CDR3 size: 17 residues. V was pared by 0 bases and J by 9 bases, with 19 bases between. From germline, CDR1 is SGHDT and CDR2 YYEEEE. The CDR3 is CASSLGRGTGIVSPLHF. CDR3 bases: TGTGCCAGCAGCTTGGGGCGGGGTACGGGAATTGTTTCACCCCTCCACTTT.

Written as DNA, the CDR3 is TGCGCCAGCAGCCCGGTGGGTAGCGGGAGGACCGAGCAGTTCTTC. Translating gives CASSPVGSGRTEQFF. The J gene is TRBJ2-1, the V gene TRBV5-1, with 10 positions matching TRBD2. Trimming cost V 4 bases and J 10 bases; bases outside gene matches: 11. The length of the CDR3 is 15 residues. Germline V gives CDR1 SGHRS, CDR2 YFSETQ. The whole variable domain, filled in from reference TRBV5-1 and TRBJ2-1, reads KAGVTQTPRYLIKTRGQQVTLSCSPISGHRSVSWYQQTPGQGLQFLFEYFSETQRNKGNFPGRFSGRQFSNSRSEMNVSTLELGDSALYLCASSPVGSGRTEQFFGPGTRLTVL.

This sequence joins TRBV27 and TRBJ2-7, with 8 nucleotides matching TRBD1. Germline trimming cut 6 bases from V and 3 bases from J; bases unmatched to any gene: 13. CDR1 is MNHEY, CDR2 SMNVEV, per germline (reference sequence). The CDR3 is made up of 16 amino acids. CDR3 loop: CASSLGAGGAGYEQYF. CDR3 DNA sequence: TGTGCCAGCAGCCTAGGGGCAGGGGGCGCCGGCTACGAGCAGTACTTC.

Only one count was recorded for this clone. The chain combines TRBV30 with TRBJ2-5; TRBD1 matches 7 bases. The CDR3 sequence is 13 residues long. Trimming at V came to 1 base and at J to 4 bases, leaving 3 bases not matched to a gene. From germline, CDR1 is GTSNPN and CDR2 SVGIG (reference sequence). The CDR3 is CAWSADRSETQYF. The CDR3 DNA follows: TGTGCCTGGAGTGCGGACAGGTCAGAGACCCAGTACTTC.

The CDR3 nucleotides read TGTGCCAGCAGTTACTACGGACTAGCGAAAGATACGCAGTATTTT. It translates to CASSYYGLAKDTQYF. This rearrangement joins TRBV6-2 or TRBV6-3 to TRBJ2-3; 9 bases are shared with TRBD2. V shed 1 base, J shed 5 bases, and the junction held 4 bases outside the gene matches. The germline V gene has CDR1 MNHEY and CDR2 SVGEGT. This CDR3 has 15 residues.

V usage is TRBV6-5 and J usage is TRBJ1-1, with a weak D call TRBD1 (5 bases). V was clipped by 1 base and J by 4 bases, with 10 bases between them. In germline, CDR1 is MNHEY, CDR2 SVGAGI. The CDR3 runs 14 residues. The CDR3 DNA is TGTGCCAGCAGTTACTATGACAGAGGCACTGAAGCTTTCTTT. Translating gives CASSYYDRGTEAFF.

The chain recombines TRBV5-1 with TRBJ1-4, with D maybe TRBD1 (5 bases). The V gene lost 4 bases and the J gene lost 2 bases, with 12 bases spanning the gap. Germline CDR1 and CDR2: SGHRS and YFSETQ. CDR3 length: 15 residues. This chain's CDR3 is CASSAGGGTNEKLFF. The CDR3 coding sequence is TGCGCCAGCAGCGCGGGGGGTGGGACTAATGAAAAACTGTTTTTT.

This chain connects TRBV6-5 to TRBJ1-2; TRBD1 aligns across 8 bases. The CDR3 spans 14 residues. With V trimmed by 6 bases and J by 8 bases, 11 bases remained unmatched. Germline V gives CDR1 MNHEY, CDR2 SVGAGI. In nucleotides, the CDR3 is TGTGCCAGCAGCCTCACAGGGGGGTCAGGAGGCTACACCTTC. Amino acids: CASSLTGGSGGYTF.

The chain carries TRBV4-3 and TRBJ1-2; D unclear. Germline loops: CDR1 LGHNA, CDR2 YSLEER. The CDR3 has 13 residues. V was shortened by 0 bases and J by 5 bases, with 7 bases between the two germline ends. The CDR3 DNA reads TGCGCCAGCAGCCAAGATGAGGTTTATGGCTACACCTTC. It translates to CASSQDEVYGYTF.

The J gene is TRBJ1-1, the V gene TRBV19, with D perhaps matching TRBD1 (6 bases). This CDR3 has 14 residues. V was trimmed by 5 bases and J by 5 bases, leaving 15 bases between them. The germline gives CDR1 LNHDA, CDR2 SQIVND (reference sequence). CDR3 DNA sequence: TGTGCCAGTAGTGCCTATCACAGGGAGACTGAAGCTTTCTTT. Residues: CASSAYHRETEAFF.

This rearrangement joins TRBV5-1 to TRBJ2-2; a weak D match, TRBD1 (6 bases). CDR3 length: 15 residues. V was clipped by 4 bases and J by 2 bases, with 12 bases between them. Germline V gene sequence: CDR1 SGHRS, CDR2 YFSETQ. The CDR3 spells CASSTRDTNTGELFF. DNA of the CDR3: TGCGCCAGCAGCACCCGGGACACAAACACCGGGGAGCTGTTTTTT.

This clone was observed a handful of times. The V gene is TRBV19, the J gene TRBJ2-6; no clear D gene. The CDR3 is made up of 16 amino acids. Trimming shortened V by 4 bases and J by 1 base, and 11 bases separated the two germline ends. The germline CDR1 and CDR2 sequences are LNHDA and SQIVND (reference sequence). This chain's CDR3 is CASSNDKSSGANVLTF. CDR3 DNA: TGTGCCAGTAGTAACGACAAGTCTTCTGGGGCCAACGTCCTGACTTTC.

The chain joins TRBV29-1 to TRBJ2-1, with D uncertain. The V gene lost 5 bases and the J gene lost 4 bases, with 12 bases spanning the gap. CDR1 and CDR2 (germline): SQVTM, ANQGSEA. The CDR3 is made up of 13 amino acids. The CDR3 DNA reads as TGCAGCGTTTATACCCCAGCGTACAATGAGCAGTTCTTC. Its translation: CSVYTPAYNEQFF.

This clone was seen once. This rearrangement joins TRBV7-6 to TRBJ2-1; D is possibly TRBD1 (7 bases). Germline V gene sequence: CDR1 SGHVS, CDR2 FNYEAQ. Trimming removed 6 bases from V and 7 bases from J, with 13 bases in between. The CDR3 loop spans 13 amino acids. The CDR3 DNA is TGTGCCAGCAGTCAACAGGGGAGGAATGAGCAGTTCTTC. It encodes CASSQQGRNEQFF.

Points on this clone: Different DNA sequences within this sample yield the same CDR3. V usage is TRBV27 and J usage is TRBJ1-3, with a possible D match to TRBD1 (5 bases). The CDR3 is 14 residues long. CDR1 MNHEY and CDR2 SMNVEV come from the germline V gene (reference sequence). Trimming removed 5 bases from V and 0 bases from J, with 8 bases in between. As DNA, the CDR3 is TGTGCCAGCAGTCTCGGGGGCTCTGGAAACACCATATATTTT. It encodes CASSLGGSGNTIYF.

The chain couples TRBV6-2 or TRBV6-3 to TRBJ1-5, with D possibly TRBD1 on 5 matching bases. The CDR3 extends over 15 amino acids. The ends were cut back, 0 bases at V and 7 bases at J, with 13 bases in the middle. Germline V gene lookup returns CDR1 MNHEY and CDR2 SVGEGT. The CDR3 nucleotides read TGTGCCAGCAGTTACTCGAACCGGGCAGGGCAGCCCCAGCATTTT. This translates into CASSYSNRAGQPQHF.

The V call is TRBV29-1, the J call TRBJ1-1; D is unresolved. This CDR3 contains 12 residues. V was trimmed by 1 base and J by 1 base, leaving 4 bases between them. CDR1 is SQVTM and CDR2 is ANQGSEA in the germline V gene. The CDR3: CSVEGANTEAFF. The CDR3 DNA reads TGCAGCGTTGAAGGGGCGAACACTGAAGCTTTCTTT.

V gene TRBV4-3 combines with J gene TRBJ1-6; no clear D. CDR3 length: 16 residues. V was shortened by 0 bases and J by 8 bases, with 14 bases between the two germline ends. Germline V gene data show CDR1 as LGHNA and CDR2 as YSLEER. Here the CDR3 reads CASSQEGQFRDSPLHF. CDR3 bases: TGCGCCAGCAGCCAAGAGGGCCAGTTTAGAGATTCACCCCTCCACTTT.

The rearrangement uses TRBV5-6 and TRBJ2-4; TRBD2 matches at 9 bases. CDR1 SGHDT and CDR2 YYEEEE come from the germline V gene. The trim removed 3 bases at V and 1 base at J, leaving 8 bases unmatched. The CDR3 length is 17 residues. The CDR3, as DNA: TGTGCCAGCAGCTCCCCGCGGGGGGGTTGGGCCAAAAACATTCAGTACTTC. It is translated as CASSSPRGGWAKNIQYF.

This chain uses TRBV24-1 with TRBJ2-2; D ambiguous. CDR1 and CDR2 from the germline V gene are KGHDR and SFDVKD. The CDR3 spans 13 residues. The germline V and J ends were trimmed by 5 bases and 3 bases, with 6 bases remaining between them. Written as DNA, the CDR3 is TGTGCCACCAGTGTCCAGGACACCGGGGAGCTGTTTTTT. Its translation is CATSVQDTGELFF.

V gene TRBV2 combines with J gene TRBJ1-6; possibly TRBD1 for D (6 bases). Germline-derived CDR1 and CDR2 are SNHLY and FYNNEI. The V end was cut by 4 bases, the J end by 5 bases, with 9 bases between. There are 14 residues in the CDR3. In nucleotides, the CDR3 is TGTGCCAGCAGTGGGACAGCTAATAATTCACCCCTCCACTTT. Protein: CASSGTANNSPLHF.

The chain links TRBV5-4 to TRBJ1-1; D ambiguous. With 0 bases removed from V and 3 bases from J, the gap between germline ends came to 12 bases. CDR3 length: 15 amino acids. CDR1 and CDR2 (germline): SGHNT, YYREEE (reference sequence). The CDR3 is CASSLERSGDTEAFF. CDR3 in DNA: TGTGCCAGCAGCTTGGAGAGGAGTGGTGACACTGAAGCTTTCTTT.

The V gene is TRBV28, the J gene TRBJ1-1; D is possibly TRBD1 (5 bases). The CDR3 extends over 13 amino acids. V was cut by 7 bases and J by 0 bases, with 9 bases left in between. CDR1 and CDR2 (germline): MDHEN, SYDVKM. CDR3 in amino acids: CASTWGLNTEAFF. As DNA, the CDR3 is TGTGCCAGCACCTGGGGCTTGAACACTGAAGCTTTCTTT.

This rearrangement joins TRBV29-1 to TRBJ1-1; a weak D match, TRBD1 (6 bases). Germline values: CDR1 SQVTM, CDR2 ANQGSEA. Trimming removed 3 bases at V and 2 bases at J, with 13 bases between. The CDR3 spans 14 residues. The CDR3 DNA reads as TGCAGCGTTGACCCCCGGGACACTAACACTGAAGCTTTCTTT. Translating gives CSVDPRDTNTEAFF. Complete variable domain (other parts from reference TRBV29-1 and TRBJ1-1): SAVISQKPSRDICQRGTSLTIQCQVDSQVTMMFWYRQQPGQSLTLIATANQGSEATYESGFVIDKFPISRPNLTFSTLTVSNMSPEDSSIYLCSVDPRDTNTEAFFGQGTRLTVV.

This clone occurred a few times. The chain links TRBV19 to TRBJ2-2, with 10 nucleotides matching TRBD1. The length of the CDR3 is 16 residues. CDR1 and CDR2 from the germline V gene are LNHDA and SQIVND (reference sequence). Trimming cost V 5 bases and J 0 bases; bases outside gene matches: 3. CDR3 nucleotides: TGTGCCAGTAGTCTAGGACAGGGGGCGAACACCGGGGAGCTGTTTTTT. Translating gives CASSLGQGANTGELFF.

The chain links TRBV12-3 or TRBV12-4 to TRBJ1-2; TRBD1 agrees at 8 bases. The trim removed 7 bases at V and 4 bases at J, leaving 5 bases unmatched. The CDR3 is 13 amino acids. This CDR3 is CASTRTGSYGYTF. The CDR3 DNA reads TGTGCCAGCACCCGGACAGGGAGCTATGGCTACACCTTC.